These 5 T cell receptor beta chains share one sample of origin, sequenced in a study of Graves' ophthalmopathy and Graves' hyperthyroidism listed by TCRdb under 2018. TCRdb lists the instrument as Illumina HiSeq 2000. TCR beta CDR3 regions were amplified from RNA transcripts for repertoire sequencing. The first round was an RT-PCR using HTBI primers with the Qiagen OneStep RT-PCR kit, and this first round was followed by a second-round multiplex PCR, then size selection and purification. TCRdb cleaned the public reads at Q25 with fastp, built clones with MiXCR and kept in-frame beta chains. Each entry is one CDR3 protein sequence, shown with its most common DNA and genes. Within this sample are 740,000 or so distinct CDR3 sequences, with roughly 40% of them counted one time only. Around 40% of the sample lies in the top ten. Material for sequencing was peripheral blood. All receptors come from an adult man with Graves' ophthalmopathy.

This clonotype was counted at least ten times. This sequence joins TRBV19 and TRBJ1-4, with 7 bases aligning to TRBD1. With 9 bases clipped from V and 0 bases from J, the junction kept 7 bases outside the gene matches. The CDR3 has 15 residues. Looked up from germline, CDR1 is LNHDA and CDR2 is SQIVND (reference sequence). The CDR3: CASRGTDATNEKLFF. Written as DNA, the CDR3 is TGTGCCAGCAGGGGGACAGATGCAACTAATGAAAAACTGTTTTTT.

This clonotype turned up a few times. V gene TRBV2 combines with J gene TRBJ2-7, with 12 bases lining up with TRBD2. After removal of 6 bases from V and 8 bases from J, the junction contained 14 bases not matched to a gene. This CDR3 spans 16 amino acids. Germline CDR1 reads SNHLY; CDR2 reads FYNNEI. CDR3: CASSGTSGSPPVQQYF. CDR3 coding DNA: TGTGCCAGCAGCGGGACTAGCGGGTCCCCGCCGGTGCAGCAGTACTTC. Variable domain in full (rest from reference TRBV2 and TRBJ2-7): EPEVTQTPSHQVTQMGQEVILRCVPISNHLYFYWYRQILGQKVEFLVSFYNNEISEKSEIFDDQFSVERPDGSNFTLKIRSTKLEDSAMYFCASSGTSGSPPVQQYFGPGTRLTVT.

The chain joins TRBV10-3 to TRBJ2-5, with TRBD1 matching over 12 bases. CDR1 is ENHRY, CDR2 SYGVKD, per germline. This CDR3 is 14 amino acids long. The CDR3 DNA reads as TGTGCTATGACCGGGACAGGGGGCATCGAGACCCAGTACTTC. As protein: CAMTGTGGIETQYF.

The chain links TRBV29-1 to TRBJ2-5; D is uncertain. Germline V gives CDR1 SQVTM, CDR2 ANQGSEA. CDR3 length: 13 residues. Trimming took off 4 bases at V and 5 bases at J, with 14 bases between the two ends. The CDR3, as DNA: TGCAGCGTTGGATCAGGTAGTCGGGAGACCCAGTACTTC. Amino acids: CSVGSGSRETQYF. The whole variable domain, filled in from reference TRBV29-1 and TRBJ2-5, reads SAVISQKPSRDICQRGTSLTIQCQVDSQVTMMFWYRQQPGQSLTLIATANQGSEATYESGFVIDKFPISRPNLTFSTLTVSNMSPEDSSIYLCSVGSGSRETQYFGPGTRLLVL.

The V call is TRBV25-1, the J call TRBJ1-2, with 7 bases aligning to TRBD1. Trimming removed 8 bases from V and 4 bases from J; junction bases left unmatched: 7. CDR1 MGHDK and CDR2 SYGVNS come from the germline V gene. The CDR3 length is 13 residues. In nucleotides, the CDR3 is TGTGCCAGCGGGTGGGGACAGCCCTATGGCTACACCTTC. Translated, it gives CASGWGQPYGYTF.